This TCR beta chain derives from a study of regulatory T cells in long-lasting Graves disease. Specified time point: newly diagnosed GD, antithyroid drugs for less than 3 months. Extracted PBMC RNA gave rise to the TCR library. CDR1 is MNHNS and CDR2 is SASEGT in the germline V gene. V lost 6 bases, J lost 7 bases, and 14 bases stayed unmatched. This CDR3 is built from 16 residues. Construction of the TCR beta libraries employed iRepertoire HTBI primers in conjunction with Arm-PCR of CDR3 regions. Original data processing: Samples revealed 62 TRBV and fewer than 15 TRBJ segments. One entry per CDR3 protein results from TCRdb running MiXCR on the multiplex PCR reads. TCRdb, rather than the study authors, made the V and J calls. The sample carries over 450,000 distinct CDR3 sequences, 12% recorded once. These data also formed part of another study, on T cells in Graves' hyperthyroidism and ophthalmopathy. That source adds: Using the HTBI primer set, a first-round RT-PCR was run on the TCR CDR3. Ophthalmopathy, as predicted by the model, came a median roughly 6.5 months after the prediction.

V and J are TRBV6-1 and TRBJ2-2; TRBD2 agrees at 7 bases. The source was peripheral blood mononuclear cells (PBMCs), collected at new diagnosis, from a patient treated with antithyroid drugs. The receptor comes from a woman aged 25 to 39 with Graves disease. In DNA form, the CDR3 reads TGTGCCAGCAGGGCGGGGACTATCCTTTGGGGCGGGGAGCTGTTTTTT. This gives the protein CASRAGTILWGGELFF.